This T cell receptor (beta chain) derives from a study of cytotoxic CD8 clonotypes in ibrutinib-treated CLL. Here immunoSEQ multiplex PCR was the method, and the copy in TCRdb shows in-frame clones only, minus some. The sample yields about 250,000 clones, about three quarters seen once. This clone was seen just once. Sequences were derived from PBMCs, sampled after 24 months of ibrutinib treatment. The TCR comes from a human donor with chronic lymphocytic leukemia.

The CDR3 DNA reads TGTGCCAGCAGTCGGACAGGGCTCCAGCAGTACTTC. It encodes CASSRTGLQQYF. The chain employs TRBV28 and TRBJ2-7; 8 bases are a match to TRBD1. This CDR3 spans 12 amino acids. The germline V gene has CDR1 MDHEN and CDR2 SYDVKM. Trimming took 5 bases from V and 8 from J; bases not matched to a gene: 5.